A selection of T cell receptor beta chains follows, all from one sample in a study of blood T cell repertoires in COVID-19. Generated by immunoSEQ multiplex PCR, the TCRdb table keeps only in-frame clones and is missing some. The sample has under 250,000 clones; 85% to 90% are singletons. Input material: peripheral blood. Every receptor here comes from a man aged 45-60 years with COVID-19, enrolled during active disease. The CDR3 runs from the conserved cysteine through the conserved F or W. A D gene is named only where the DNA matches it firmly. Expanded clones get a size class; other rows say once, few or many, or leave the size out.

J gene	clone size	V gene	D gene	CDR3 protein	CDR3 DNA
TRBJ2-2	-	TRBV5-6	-	CASSLGQWAGELFF	TGTGCCAGCAGCTTGGGACAGTGGGCCGGGGAGCTGTTTTTT
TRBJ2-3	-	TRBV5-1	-	CASSQSTDTQYF	TGCGCCAGCAGCCAGAGCACAGATACGCAGTATTTT
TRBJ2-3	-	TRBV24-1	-	CATSDVGGSYTDTQYF	TGTGCCACCAGTGATGTGGGAGGATCCTACACAGATACGCAGTATTTT
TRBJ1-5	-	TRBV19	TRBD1	CASSIGQGGNQPQHF	TGTGCCAGTAGTATAGGACAGGGCGGCAATCAGCCCCAGCATTTT
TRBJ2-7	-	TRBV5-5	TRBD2	CASSLSVGGPYEQYF	TGTGCCAGCAGCTTGTCTGTGGGAGGGCCGTACGAGCAGTACTTC
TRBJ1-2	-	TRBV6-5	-	CASSYGPQQTGGYTF	TGTGCCAGCAGTTACGGGCCGCAGCAAACCGGTGGCTACACCTTC
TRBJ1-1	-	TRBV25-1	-	CASSEETGGNTEAFF	TGTGCCAGCAGTGAAGAGACGGGGGGGAACACTGAAGCTTTCTTT
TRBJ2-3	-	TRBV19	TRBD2	CASSFAGGFTDTQYF	TGTGCCAGTAGTTTCGCGGGAGGCTTTACAGATACGCAGTATTTT
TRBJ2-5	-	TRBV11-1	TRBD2	CASSKGLAGAQETQYF	TGTGCCAGCAGCAAAGGACTAGCGGGAGCTCAAGAGACCCAGTACTTC
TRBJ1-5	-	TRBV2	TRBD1	CASNRLGTGDHQPQHF	TGTGCCAGCAATCGACTCGGGACAGGCGATCATCAGCCCCAGCATTTT
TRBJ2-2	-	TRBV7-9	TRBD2	CASISSGRAAGELFF	TGTGCCAGCATTAGTAGCGGGAGGGCCGCCGGGGAGCTGTTTTTT
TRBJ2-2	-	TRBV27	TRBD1	CASSNSKTGQNTGELFF	TGTGCCAGCAGCAACTCCAAGACAGGGCAGAACACCGGGGAGCTGTTTTTT
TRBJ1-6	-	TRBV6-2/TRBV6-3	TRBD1	CASSRGTVYNSPLHF	TGTGCCAGCAGCCGTGGGACAGTCTATAATTCACCCCTCCACTTT
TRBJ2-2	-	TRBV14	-	CASRQSGDTGELFF	TGTGCCAGCAGACAATCAGGGGACACCGGGGAGCTGTTTTTT
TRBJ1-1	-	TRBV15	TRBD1	CATSRDRRTGGTEAFF	TGTGCCACCAGCAGAGATCGAAGGACAGGGGGGACTGAAGCTTTCTTT
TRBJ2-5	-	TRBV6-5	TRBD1	CASGLTGYETQYF	TGTGCCAGCGGGTTGACAGGGTATGAGACCCAGTACTTC
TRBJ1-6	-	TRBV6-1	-	CASSDSPGIVHNSPLHF	TGTGCCAGCAGTGATTCCCCAGGGATCGTTCACAATTCACCCCTCCACTTT
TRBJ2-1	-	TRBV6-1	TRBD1	CASSEQGQGQNEQFF	TGTGCCAGCAGTGAACAGGGACAGGGGCAAAATGAGCAGTTCTTC
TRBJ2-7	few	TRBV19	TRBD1	CASSISGQAYEQYF	TGTGCCAGTAGTATAAGTGGACAGGCCTACGAGCAGTACTTC
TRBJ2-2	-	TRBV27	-	CASSADSGTGELFF	TGTGCCAGCAGTGCCGACTCGGGGACCGGGGAGCTGTTTTTT
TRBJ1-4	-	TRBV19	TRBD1	CASSMGQGATNEKLFF	TGTGCCAGTAGTATGGGACAGGGCGCAACTAATGAAAAACTGTTTTTT
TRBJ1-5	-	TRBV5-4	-	CASRSPPLDQPQHF	TGTGCCAGCAGATCCCCGCCACTGGATCAGCCCCAGCATTTT
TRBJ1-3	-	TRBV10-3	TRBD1	CAISRTGGNSGNTIYF	TGTGCCATCAGCAGGACAGGGGGAAACTCTGGAAACACCATATATTTT
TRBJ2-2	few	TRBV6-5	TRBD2	CATEPGLGTGELFF	TGTGCCACCGAACCGGGACTAGGCACCGGGGAGCTGTTTTTT
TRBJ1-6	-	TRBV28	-	CASSFSTPGQNSPLHF	TGTGCCAGCAGTTTTAGCACTCCGGGTCAAAATTCACCCCTCCACTTT
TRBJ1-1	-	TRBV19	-	CATQGHGAGATEAFF	TGTGCCACCCAGGGTCACGGAGCCGGTGCCACTGAAGCTTTCTTT
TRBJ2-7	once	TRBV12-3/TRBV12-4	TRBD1	CATKQGNEQYF	TGTGCCACCAAACAGGGGAACGAGCAGTACTTC
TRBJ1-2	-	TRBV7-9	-	CASSFDRGNGYTF	TGTGCCAGCAGCTTCGATCGAGGGAATGGCTACACCTTC
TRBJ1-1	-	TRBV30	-	CAWSRGGVTEAFF	TGTGCCTGGAGTCGGGGAGGGGTCACTGAAGCTTTCTTT
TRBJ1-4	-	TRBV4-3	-	CASSQDPHRGWGIGEKLFF	TGCGCCAGCAGCCAAGATCCCCATAGGGGGTGGGGTATCGGTGAAAAACTGTTTTTT
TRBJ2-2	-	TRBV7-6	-	CASSLLANTGELFF	TGTGCCAGCAGCTTACTAGCGAACACCGGGGAGCTGTTTTTT
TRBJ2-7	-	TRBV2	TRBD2	CASRRTSGIPEQYF	TGTGCCAGCAGAAGGACTAGCGGGATACCCGAGCAGTACTTC
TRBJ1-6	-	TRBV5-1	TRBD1	CASSSGQVNSPLHF	TGCGCCAGCAGCTCGGGACAGGTGAATTCACCCCTCCACTTT
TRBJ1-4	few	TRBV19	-	CASSMSINEKLFF	TGTGCCAGTAGTATGAGCATAAATGAAAAACTGTTTTTT
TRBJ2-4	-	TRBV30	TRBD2	CAWSVRSAGGENIQYF	TGTGCCTGGAGTGTACGCTCAGCGGGGGGGGAAAACATTCAGTACTTC
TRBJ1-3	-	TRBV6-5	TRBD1	CASGQGVQSGNTIYF	TGTGCCAGCGGACAGGGGGTCCAATCTGGAAACACCATATATTTT
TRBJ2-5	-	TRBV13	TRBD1	CASSLVPGGTAAQYF	TGTGCCAGCAGCTTAGTTCCAGGGGGCACGGCGGCCCAGTACTTC
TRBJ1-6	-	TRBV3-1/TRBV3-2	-	CASSQRGAENSPLHF	TGTGCCAGCAGCCAAAGGGGCGCGGAGAATTCACCCCTCCACTTT
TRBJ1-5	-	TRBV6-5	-	CASRSTGLQPQHF	TGTGCCAGCAGGTCTACAGGATTACAGCCCCAGCATTTT
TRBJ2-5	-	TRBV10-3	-	CAISAGASQETQYF	TGTGCCATCAGTGCAGGGGCCTCCCAAGAGACCCAGTACTTC
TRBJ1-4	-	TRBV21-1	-	CASSPRGVSNGELFF	TGTGCCAGCAGCCCCCGGGGGGTCTCTAATGGAGAACTGTTTTTT
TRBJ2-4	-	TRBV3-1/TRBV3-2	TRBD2	CASSQDFTSGTNIQYF	TGTGCCAGCAGCCAAGATTTTACTAGCGGGACTAACATTCAGTACTTC
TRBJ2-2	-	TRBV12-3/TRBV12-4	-	CASRALVPGELFF	TGTGCCAGCAGGGCCCTAGTCCCCGGGGAGCTGTTTTTT
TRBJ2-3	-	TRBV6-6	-	CASSPRGPVQYF	TGTGCCAGCAGCCCAAGAGGGCCGGTACAGTATTTT
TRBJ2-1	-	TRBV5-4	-	CASSLTGSYNEQFF	TGTGCCAGCAGCTTGACAGGCTCCTACAATGAGCAGTTCTTC
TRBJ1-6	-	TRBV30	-	CAWRVLTEASPLHF	TGTGCCTGGAGAGTACTTACCGAGGCTTCACCCCTCCACTTT
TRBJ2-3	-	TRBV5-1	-	CASSLDGRGSTDTQYF	TGCGCCAGCAGCTTGGACGGCAGGGGAAGCACAGATACGCAGTATTTT
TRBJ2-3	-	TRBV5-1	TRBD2	CATSTGAGEGTDTQYF	TGCGCCACCTCCACCGGGGCGGGAGAGGGGACAGATACGCAGTATTTT
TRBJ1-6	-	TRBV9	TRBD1	CASSETRTGGSYNSPLHF	TGTGCCAGCAGCGAAACCCGGACAGGGGGCTCCTATAATTCACCCCTCCACTTT
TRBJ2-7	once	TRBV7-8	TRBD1	CASSYYRTGTFYEQYF	TGTGCCAGCAGCTACTACAGGACAGGAACCTTCTACGAGCAGTACTTC
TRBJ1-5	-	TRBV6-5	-	CASSGGAQVQPQHF	TGTGCCAGCTCTGGGGGGGCGCAGGTTCAGCCCCAGCATTTT
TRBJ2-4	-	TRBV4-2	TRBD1	CASSQDRSTGQLAKNIQYF	TGTGCCAGCAGCCAAGACCGTTCGACAGGGCAACTAGCCAAAAACATTCAGTACTTC